Listed below are T cell receptor beta chains from one sample, sequenced in a study of OX40 agonist ivuxolimab in advanced cancers. Produced via immunoSEQ multiplex PCR; TCRdb's table is partial and in-frame only. The sample yields approximately 87,000 clones, more than 90% seen once. The sample in question was CD4+ or CD8+ T cells sorted from blood, obtained in a trial of the OX40 agonist ivuxolimab. Every receptor here comes from an adult with an advanced solid tumor such as melanoma, head and neck, liver or kidney cancer. Both conserved end residues are part of each CDR3. A row's size may be missing; if present it is once, few, many or a size class.

abundance,v_gene,j_gene,CDR3aa
-,TRBV5-1,TRBJ2-4,CASRSSPGSRYIQYF
-,TRBV2,TRBJ2-1,CASSDGEDEQFF
-,TRBV21-1,TRBJ2-3,CASSKERGAVGVGTDTQYF
-,TRBV7-6,TRBJ2-7,CASSLEPKGAYEQYF
-,TRBV5-6,TRBJ2-7,CASSLGTAYPYEQYF
-,TRBV29-1,TRBJ2-7,CSARTVSSYEQYF
-,TRBV20-1,TRBJ2-1,CSAGLNEQFF
-,TRBV11-2,TRBJ2-7,CASSFGSEQYF
-,TRBV4-1,TRBJ2-7,CASSQETEDYEQYF
-,TRBV6-1,TRBJ2-7,CAILGDSYEQYF
-,TRBV5-6,TRBJ1-5,CASSLSGGGAPQHF
medium-sized,TRBV4-1,TRBJ1-1,CASSPREMRETEAFF
once,TRBV4-1,TRBJ2-7,CASSQGQGAGYEQYF
-,TRBV27,TRBJ1-2,CASSPRGGPNYGYTF
-,TRBV27,TRBJ2-7,CATERTSGTSGSEQYF
-,TRBV6-5,TRBJ2-3,CASSLRHYTDTQYF
-,TRBV4-1,TRBJ2-7,CASSQASGRHEQYF
-,TRBV6-1,TRBJ1-1,CASSEDIVGNTEAFF
-,TRBV29-1,TRBJ1-2,CSVLPHGSYGYTF
once,TRBV27,TRBJ2-7,CASSPTGGSYEQYF
-,TRBV6-5,TRBJ1-6,CASSYSNSASPLHF
-,TRBV11-2,TRBJ2-4,CASRSGTGGARRNIQYF
-,TRBV4-1,TRBJ1-1,CASSRPLDPNTEAFF
-,TRBV27,TRBJ2-1,CASSLEWTGGNEQFF
-,TRBV4-1,TRBJ1-2,CASSPETGRLLHLYGYTF
-,TRBV9,TRBJ2-1,CASSAGQRGHEQFF
-,TRBV4-1,TRBJ2-7,CASSQDMGTLTSEQYF
-,TRBV5-6,TRBJ2-2,CASSLGLAGATGELFF
-,TRBV5-6,TRBJ1-3,CASSLGLGSYSGNTIYF
-,TRBV28,TRBJ2-5,CASSRSDRVRQETQYF
-,TRBV7-8,TRBJ1-2,CASSLAQVNYGYTF
-,TRBV6-1,TRBJ2-3,CASSEFGRAIDTQYF
-,TRBV30,TRBJ2-4,CAWSVRGFDIQYF
-,TRBV4-1,TRBJ2-3,CASSPLLAGGRTDTQYF
-,TRBV11-2,TRBJ2-6,CASSLGGRGANVLTF
-,TRBV9,TRBJ2-7,CASSVASGSYEQYF
-,TRBV10-3,TRBJ1-1,CAIGYGLTEAFF
-,TRBV9,TRBJ2-5,CASSAFSEYQETQYF
-,TRBV7-9,TRBJ2-5,CASSRAAGEKETQYF
-,TRBV11-2,TRBJ2-7,CATENRVAYEQYF